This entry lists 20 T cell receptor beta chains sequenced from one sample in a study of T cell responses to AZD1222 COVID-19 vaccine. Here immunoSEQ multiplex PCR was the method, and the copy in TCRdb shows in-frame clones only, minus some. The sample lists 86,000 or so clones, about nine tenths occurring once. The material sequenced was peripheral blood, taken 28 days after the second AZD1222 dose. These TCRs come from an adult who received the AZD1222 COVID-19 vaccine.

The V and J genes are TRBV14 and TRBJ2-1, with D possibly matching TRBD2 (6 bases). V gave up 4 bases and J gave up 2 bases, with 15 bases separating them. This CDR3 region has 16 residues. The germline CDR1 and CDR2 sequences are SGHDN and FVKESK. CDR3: CASSPYRDFAYNEQFF. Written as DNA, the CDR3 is TGTGCCAGCAGCCCCTACCGGGACTTCGCCTACAATGAGCAGTTCTTC.

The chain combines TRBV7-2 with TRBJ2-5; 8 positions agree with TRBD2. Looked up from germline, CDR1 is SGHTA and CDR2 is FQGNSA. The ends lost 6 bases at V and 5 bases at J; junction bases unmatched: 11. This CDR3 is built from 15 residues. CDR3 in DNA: TGTGCCAGCAGTTTTAGCGGGACCCTTCCCGAGACCCAGTACTTC. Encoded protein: CASSFSGTLPETQYF.

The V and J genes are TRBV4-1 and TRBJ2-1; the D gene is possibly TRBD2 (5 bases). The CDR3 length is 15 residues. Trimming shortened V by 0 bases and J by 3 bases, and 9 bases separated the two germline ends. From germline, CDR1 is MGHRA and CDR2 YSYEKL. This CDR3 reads CASSQDRGLYNEQFF. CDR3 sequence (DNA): TGCGCCAGCAGCCAAGATCGTGGACTCTACAATGAGCAGTTCTTC.

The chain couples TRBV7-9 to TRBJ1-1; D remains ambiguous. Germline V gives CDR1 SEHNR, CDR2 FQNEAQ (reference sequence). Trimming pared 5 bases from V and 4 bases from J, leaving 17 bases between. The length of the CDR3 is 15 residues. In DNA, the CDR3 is TGTGCCAGCAGCCCATCGGGAGGTGGGGTCACTGAAGCTTTCTTT. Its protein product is CASSPSGGGVTEAFF.

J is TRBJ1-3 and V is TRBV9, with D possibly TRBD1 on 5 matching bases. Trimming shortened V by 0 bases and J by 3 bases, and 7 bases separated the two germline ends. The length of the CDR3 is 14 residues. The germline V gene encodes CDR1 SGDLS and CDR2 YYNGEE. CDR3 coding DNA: TGTGCCAGCAGCGTAGAAGGGGTTGGAAACACCATATATTTT. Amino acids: CASSVEGVGNTIYF.

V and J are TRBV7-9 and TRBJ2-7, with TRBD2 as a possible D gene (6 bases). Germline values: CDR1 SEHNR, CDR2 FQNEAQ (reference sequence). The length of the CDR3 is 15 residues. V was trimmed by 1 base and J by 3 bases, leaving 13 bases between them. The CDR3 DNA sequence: TGTGCCAGCAGCTTAGGGGGGGTGTCGCGCTACGAGCAGTACTTC. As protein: CASSLGGVSRYEQYF. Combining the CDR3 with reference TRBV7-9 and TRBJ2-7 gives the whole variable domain DTGVSQNPRHKITKRGQNVTFRCDPISEHNRLYWYRQTLGQGPEFLTYFQNEAQLEKSRLLSDRFSAERPKGSFSTLEIQRTEQGDSAMYLCASSLGGVSRYEQYFGPGTRLTVT.

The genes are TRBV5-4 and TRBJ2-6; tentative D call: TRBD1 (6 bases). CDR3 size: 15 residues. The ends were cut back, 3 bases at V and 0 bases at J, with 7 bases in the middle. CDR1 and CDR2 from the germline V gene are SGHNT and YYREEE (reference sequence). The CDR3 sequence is CASSSGVSGANVLTF. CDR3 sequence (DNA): TGTGCCAGCAGCTCAGGGGTCTCTGGGGCCAACGTCCTGACTTTC.

The CDR3: CSVKRIQETQYF. The CDR3 nucleotides are TGCAGCGTAAAAAGAATTCAAGAGACCCAGTACTTC. The V call is TRBV29-1, the J call TRBJ2-5, with D unresolved. CDR3 length: 12 amino acids. The V end lost 6 bases, the J end lost 2 bases, and 10 bases lay between the germline ends. CDR1 SQVTM and CDR2 ANQGSEA come from the germline V gene.

In DNA, the CDR3 is TGTGCCAGTAGGAACAGGAGAGCTGGCGACGAGCAGTACTTC. Its protein is CASRNRRAGDEQYF. The chain recombines TRBV19 with TRBJ2-7, with TRBD1 as a possible D gene (5 bases). Trimming shortened V by 6 bases and J by 5 bases, and 17 bases separated the two germline ends. From germline, CDR1 is LNHDA and CDR2 SQIVND (reference sequence). The CDR3 is made up of 14 amino acids.

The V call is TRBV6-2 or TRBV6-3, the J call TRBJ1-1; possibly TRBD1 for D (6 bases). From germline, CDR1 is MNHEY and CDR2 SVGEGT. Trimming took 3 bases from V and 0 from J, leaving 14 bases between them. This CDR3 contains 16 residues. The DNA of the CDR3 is TGTGCCAGCAGTTATTTCAAAGGACAGTTGAACACTGAAGCTTTCTTT. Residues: CASSYFKGQLNTEAFF.

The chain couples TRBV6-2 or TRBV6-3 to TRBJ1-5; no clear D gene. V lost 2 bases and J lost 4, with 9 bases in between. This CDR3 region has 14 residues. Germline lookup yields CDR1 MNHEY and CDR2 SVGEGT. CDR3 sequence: CASSYTASNQPQHF. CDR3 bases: TGTGCCAGCAGTTACACCGCATCTAATCAGCCCCAGCATTTT.

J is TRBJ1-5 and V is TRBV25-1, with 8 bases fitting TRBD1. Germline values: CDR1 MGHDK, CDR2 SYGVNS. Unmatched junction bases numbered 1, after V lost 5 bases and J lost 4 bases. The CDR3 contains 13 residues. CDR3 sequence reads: CASSRQGNQPQHF. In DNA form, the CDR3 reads TGTGCCAGCAGTCGACAGGGGAATCAGCCCCAGCATTTT.

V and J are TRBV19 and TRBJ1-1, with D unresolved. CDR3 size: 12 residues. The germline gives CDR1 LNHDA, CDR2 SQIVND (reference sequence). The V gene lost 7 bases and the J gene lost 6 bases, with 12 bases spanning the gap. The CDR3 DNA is TGTGCCAGTACGGGTCAGGCTCCTGAAGCTTTCTTT. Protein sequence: CASTGQAPEAFF. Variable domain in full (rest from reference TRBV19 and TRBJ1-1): DGGITQSPKYLFRKEGQNVTLSCEQNLNHDAMYWYRQDPGQGLRLIYYSQIVNDFQKGDIAEGYSVSREKKESFPLTVTSAQKNPTAFYLCASTGQAPEAFFGQGTRLTVV.

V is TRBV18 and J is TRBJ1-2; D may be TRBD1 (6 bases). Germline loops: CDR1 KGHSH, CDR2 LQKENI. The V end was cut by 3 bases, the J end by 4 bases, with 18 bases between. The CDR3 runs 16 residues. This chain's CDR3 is CASSPSDRNPSYGYTF. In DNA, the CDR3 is TGTGCCAGCTCACCCTCGGACAGAAACCCCTCCTATGGCTACACCTTC.

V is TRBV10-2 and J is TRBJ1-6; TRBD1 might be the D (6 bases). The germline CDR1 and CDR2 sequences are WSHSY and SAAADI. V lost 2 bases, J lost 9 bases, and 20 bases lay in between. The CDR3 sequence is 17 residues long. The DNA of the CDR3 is TGCGCCAGCAGTGAGATTCATACAGGGCGAAGGGGTTCACCCCTCCACTTT. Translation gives CASSEIHTGRRGSPLHF.

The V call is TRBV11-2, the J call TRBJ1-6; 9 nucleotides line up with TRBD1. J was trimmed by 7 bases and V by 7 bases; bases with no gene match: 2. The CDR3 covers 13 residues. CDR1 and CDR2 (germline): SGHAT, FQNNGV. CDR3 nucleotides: TGTGCCAGCAACGACAGGGGGAATTCACCCCTCCACTTT. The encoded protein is CASNDRGNSPLHF.

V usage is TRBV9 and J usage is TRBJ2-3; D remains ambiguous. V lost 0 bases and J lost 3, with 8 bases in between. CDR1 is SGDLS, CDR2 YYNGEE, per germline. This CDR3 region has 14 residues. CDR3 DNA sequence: TGTGCCAGCAGCGTAGGGGCCCGGACAGATACGCAGTATTTT. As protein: CASSVGARTDTQYF.

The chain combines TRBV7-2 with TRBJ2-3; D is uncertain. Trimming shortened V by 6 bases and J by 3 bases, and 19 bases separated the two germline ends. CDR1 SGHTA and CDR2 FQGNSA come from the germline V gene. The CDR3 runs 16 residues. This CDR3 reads CASRGHPPFTTDTQYF. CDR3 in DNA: TGTGCCAGCAGGGGTCACCCCCCTTTTACGACAGATACGCAGTATTTT.

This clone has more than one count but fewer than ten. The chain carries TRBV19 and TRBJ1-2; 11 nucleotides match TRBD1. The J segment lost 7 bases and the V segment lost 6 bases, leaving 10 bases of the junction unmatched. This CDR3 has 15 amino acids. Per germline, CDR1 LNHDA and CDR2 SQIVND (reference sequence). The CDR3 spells CASSLLGQGALGYTF. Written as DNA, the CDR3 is TGTGCCAGTAGCCTTCTCGGACAGGGGGCGCTTGGCTACACCTTC.

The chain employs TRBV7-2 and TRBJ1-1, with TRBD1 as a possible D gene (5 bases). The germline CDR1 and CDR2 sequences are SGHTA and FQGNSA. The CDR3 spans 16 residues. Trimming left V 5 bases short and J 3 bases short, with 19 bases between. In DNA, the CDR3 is TGTGCCAGCAGCCCGCGTTTCCAGGGCTGGGACACTGAAGCTTTCTTT. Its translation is CASSPRFQGWDTEAFF.